Following are 8 T cell receptor beta chains from one sample sequenced in a study of T cell responses to AZD1222 COVID-19 vaccine. Clones were sequenced by immunoSEQ multiplex PCR, and TCRdb holds only the in-frame ones, with some missing. The sample comprises about 98,000 clones, 80% to 85% of which are singletons, and approximately 17% rests with the top ten. Sample: peripheral blood, taken on day 0 of AZD1222 vaccination. The receptors derive from an adult in good health.

The V gene is TRBV6-2 or TRBV6-3, the J gene TRBJ2-7, with 7 bases matching TRBD1. Germline V gene sequence: CDR1 MNHEY, CDR2 SVGEGT. The CDR3 runs to 16 residues. V dropped 5 bases and J dropped 0; count of bases not matched to a gene: 10. In nucleotides, the CDR3 is TGTGCCAGCAGTAAACACCGGGACAGAAGCTCCTACGAGCAGTACTTC. It yields the protein CASSKHRDRSSYEQYF.

This chain joins TRBV4-2 and TRBJ1-1; D remains unclear. The CDR3 contains 15 residues. V gave up 4 bases and J gave up 3 bases, with 15 bases separating them. Germline V gene lookup returns CDR1 LGHNA and CDR2 YNFKEQ. CDR3: CASSRTLREDTEAFF. The CDR3 DNA follows: TGTGCCAGCAGCCGCACCCTGAGGGAGGACACTGAAGCTTTCTTT.

The J gene is TRBJ2-2, the V gene TRBV5-1; 8 positions agree with TRBD2. CDR3 size: 17 residues. The V segment lost 4 bases and the J segment 2 bases; nucleotides outside the gene matches: 10. From germline, CDR1 is SGHRS and CDR2 YFSETQ. Here the CDR3 reads CASSNTLSGRNTGELFF. The CDR3 DNA reads TGCGCCAGCAGCAATACGCTAAGCGGGAGAAACACCGGGGAGCTGTTTTTT.

The V and J genes are TRBV7-9 and TRBJ1-3, with D possibly TRBD1 on 5 matching bases. The CDR3 is made up of 13 amino acids. Trimming pared 5 bases from V and 9 bases from J, leaving 14 bases between. In germline, CDR1 is SEHNR, CDR2 FQNEAQ (reference sequence). CDR3 protein: CASSQLSGSTIYF. CDR3 sequence (DNA): TGTGCCAGCAGCCAATTATCAGGGAGCACCATATATTTT.

The V and J genes are TRBV6-5 and TRBJ2-7; the D is unclear. The CDR3 covers 15 residues. Trimming pared 4 bases from V and 2 bases from J, leaving 15 bases between. Germline-derived CDR1 and CDR2 are MNHEY and SVGAGI. The CDR3 region is CASSSPPDGTYEQYF. The CDR3, as DNA: TGTGCCAGCAGTTCCCCCCCGGACGGAACCTACGAGCAGTACTTC.

V is TRBV5-1 and J is TRBJ1-4, with unresolved D. Per the germline V gene, CDR1 is SGHRS and CDR2 is YFSETQ. CDR3 length: 15 amino acids. Trimming shortened V by 4 bases and J by 3 bases, and 13 bases separated the two germline ends. The DNA of the CDR3 is TGCGCCAGCAGCATCGACGGACGGTCTAATGAAAAACTGTTTTTT. Its protein product is CASSIDGRSNEKLFF. Combining the CDR3 with reference TRBV5-1 and TRBJ1-4 gives the whole variable domain KAGVTQTPRYLIKTRGQQVTLSCSPISGHRSVSWYQQTPGQGLQFLFEYFSETQRNKGNFPGRFSGRQFSNSRSEMNVSTLELGDSALYLCASSIDGRSNEKLFFGSGTQLSVL.

Details on this clone: A read error may account for a junction end that differs from germline. The genes are TRBV6-1 and TRBJ2-7, with 11 bases aligning to TRBD2. The CDR3 spans 15 residues. CDR1 is MNHNS and CDR2 is SASEGT in the germline V gene. The DNA of the CDR3 is TGTGCCAGCAGGGAAGCCGGGACTAGCGGCTACGAGCAGTACTTC. This translates into CASREAGTSGYEQYF.

The V gene is TRBV5-6, the J gene TRBJ1-5; possibly TRBD1 for D (5 bases). Germline assignment: CDR1 SGHDT and CDR2 YYEEEE. This CDR3 has 16 amino acids. V gave up 0 bases and J gave up 3 bases, with 13 bases separating them. The CDR3 DNA follows: TGTGCCAGCAGCTTGGCCATGGGACGGGACAATCAGCCCCAGCATTTT. Encoded protein: CASSLAMGRDNQPQHF.